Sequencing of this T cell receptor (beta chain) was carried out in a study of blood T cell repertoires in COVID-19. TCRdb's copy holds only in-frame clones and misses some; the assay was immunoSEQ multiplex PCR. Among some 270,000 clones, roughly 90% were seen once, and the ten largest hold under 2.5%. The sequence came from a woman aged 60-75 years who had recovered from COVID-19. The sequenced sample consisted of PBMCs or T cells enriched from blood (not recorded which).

The CDR3 loop is CASSPSTGVYEQYF. DNA for the CDR3: TGTGCCAGCAGCCCGTCCACAGGGGTCTACGAGCAGTACTTC. This chain joins TRBV6-5 and TRBJ2-7, with 7 positions matching TRBD1. Germline trimming cut 6 bases from V and 3 bases from J; bases unmatched to any gene: 8. The CDR3 runs to 14 residues. Germline assignment: CDR1 MNHEY and CDR2 SVGAGI.